The source of this TCR beta chain is a study of T cell responses to AZD1222 COVID-19 vaccine. The CDR3 sequence is 15 residues long. Per the germline V gene, CDR1 is MNHNY and CDR2 is SVGAGI (reference sequence). Assay: immunoSEQ multiplex PCR; the TCRdb copy retains only in-frame clones and omits some. The table records about 90,000 clones, 90% to 95% of them present only once. This clone showed up just once. At one of its ends the junction is not consistent with the germline gene, which may arise from a read error. The chain employs TRBV6-6 and TRBJ1-2; D ambiguous. This receptor was taken from an adult in good health. The specimen was peripheral blood, collected on day 0 of MenACWY control vaccination. CDR3 protein: CASSPGGGGTLNRAF. CDR3 DNA: TGTGCCAGCAGCCCCGGCGGAGGAGGTACATTGAACAGAGCCTTC.